This TCR beta chain originates from a study of technical replicates of blood from four donors. The germline gives CDR1 MNHEY, CDR2 SVGAGI. The CDR3 extends over 12 amino acids. Trimming left V 4 bases short and J 3 bases short, with 7 bases between. Data came from immunoSEQ multiplex PCR; TCRdb stores just in-frame clones and leaves some out. The sample yields 75,000 to 90,000 clones, over 80% seen once. The clonotype comes from a human donor in good health. The sequenced sample was T cells isolated from PBMCs. V is TRBV6-5 and J is TRBJ2-7; D uncertain. CDR3 region: CASSSYSYEQYF. CDR3 DNA: TGTGCCAGCAGTTCTTACAGCTACGAGCAGTACTTC.